The 22 T cell receptor beta chains reported below all come from one sample, sequenced in a study of cytomegalovirus exposure and HLA in healthy donors. Researchers ran the PCR with 60 Vbeta and 13 Jbeta primers. Using immunoSEQ multiplex PCR, the repertoire was profiled, and TCRdb retains in-frame clones only, with some absent. The sample lists around 140,000 clones, 72% occurring once. Sequenced sample: PBMCs. These receptors were taken from a man aged 50 to 59 in good health and CMV-seropositive.

The CDR3 DNA follows: TGTGCCAGCACCCCCCCCGGTAGCCCCTACGAGCAGTACTTC. It encodes CASTPPGSPYEQYF. The rearrangement links TRBV11-2 to TRBJ2-7, with D unclear. The CDR3 length is 14 residues. Per the germline V gene, CDR1 is SGHAT and CDR2 is FQNNGV. V shed 7 bases and J shed 2 bases, with 15 bases lying between them.

This sequence joins TRBV11-3 and TRBJ2-3; 9 nucleotides align to TRBD1. Unmatched junction bases numbered 2, after V lost 3 bases and J lost 1 base. The CDR3 has 15 amino acids. Germline lookup yields CDR1 SGHNT and CDR2 YENEEA. In nucleotides, the CDR3 is TGTGCCAGCAGCTTTCGACAGGGGGGCACAGATACGCAGTATTTT. This encodes CASSFRQGGTDTQYF.

The V call is TRBV7-9, the J call TRBJ2-7, with a possible D match to TRBD2 (5 bases). V lost 5 bases to trimming and J lost 1 base, with 9 bases between them. The CDR3 has 13 residues. Per the germline V gene, CDR1 is SEHNR and CDR2 is FQNEAQ (reference sequence). CDR3: CASSPPGSYEQYF. Written as DNA, the CDR3 is TGTGCCAGCAGCCCGCCGGGGTCCTACGAGCAGTACTTC.

The chain has TRBV5-5 and TRBJ2-1; possible D gene TRBD1, 6 bases. CDR1 and CDR2 from the germline V gene are SGHKS and YYEKEE (reference sequence). With 1 base removed from V and 9 bases from J, the gap between germline ends came to 8 bases. The CDR3 covers 12 residues. Here the CDR3 reads CASSLRGGEQFF. In DNA, the CDR3 is TGTGCCAGCAGCTTGAGAGGGGGTGAGCAGTTCTTC.

The J gene is TRBJ1-4, the V gene TRBV7-8, with 8 positions matching TRBD1. The CDR3 totals 17 residues. Trimming removed 4 bases from V and 7 bases from J; junction bases left unmatched: 14. Germline V gene lookup returns CDR1 SGHVS and CDR2 FQNEAQ. CDR3 in amino acids: CASSSTPGQATAEKLFF. CDR3 in DNA: TGTGCCAGCAGCTCCACGCCGGGACAGGCCACCGCTGAAAAACTGTTTTTT.

The chain employs TRBV7-8 and TRBJ2-7, with D possibly being TRBD2 (5 bases). Germline CDR1 and CDR2: SGHVS and FQNEAQ. This CDR3 contains 14 residues. Trimming shortened V by 3 bases and J by 3 bases, and 12 bases separated the two germline ends. The CDR3 is CASSFQPRDYEQYF. The CDR3 DNA sequence: TGTGCCAGCAGCTTTCAGCCCCGGGACTACGAGCAGTACTTC.

The chain carries TRBV25-1 and TRBJ1-4; unclear D gene. The CDR3 runs to 13 residues. The V end lost 3 bases, the J end lost 8 bases, and 10 bases lay between the germline ends. Germline assignment: CDR1 MGHDK and CDR2 SYGVNS. Here the CDR3 reads CASSESEWEKLFF. The CDR3 nucleotides are TGTGCCAGCAGTGAGTCCGAGTGGGAAAAACTGTTTTTT.

This clone turned up a few times. The chain is built from TRBV14 and TRBJ1-4; D is undetermined. Trimming took 1 base from V and 7 from J, leaving 7 bases between them. CDR1 and CDR2 (germline): SGHDN, FVKESK. This CDR3 contains 13 residues. The CDR3 bases are TGTGCCAGCAGCCAAGGTCGGGGTGAAAAACTGTTTTTT. It codes for CASSQGRGEKLFF.

V is TRBV9 and J is TRBJ2-5; 10 bases are shared with TRBD2. Trimming at V came to 3 bases and at J to 3 bases, leaving 5 bases not matched to a gene. Looked up from germline, CDR1 is SGDLS and CDR2 is YYNGEE. The CDR3 is 15 residues long. The CDR3 loop reads CASSAIAGGEETQYF. The CDR3 DNA reads TGTGCCAGCAGCGCTATAGCGGGGGGTGAAGAGACCCAGTACTTC.

The rearrangement links TRBV7-9 to TRBJ2-2; D not resolved. This CDR3 comprises 14 residues. Germline V gene data show CDR1 as SEHNR and CDR2 as FQNEAQ (reference sequence). V was clipped by 4 bases and J by 0 bases, with 6 bases between them. As DNA, the CDR3 is TGTGCCAGCAGCTCCCCGGCGAACACCGGGGAGCTGTTTTTT. It encodes CASSSPANTGELFF.

The chain has TRBV19 and TRBJ1-2; 9 nucleotides agree with TRBD1. Germline CDR1 reads LNHDA; CDR2 reads SQIVND (reference sequence). Losses at the gene ends were 5 bases for V and 8 bases for J; bases not matched to a gene: 15. The CDR3 is 16 residues long. CDR3 loop: CASSHTQGALNRGYTF. CDR3 DNA: TGTGCCAGTAGTCACACACAGGGGGCGCTTAACAGGGGCTACACCTTC. Combining the CDR3 with reference TRBV19 and TRBJ1-2 gives the whole variable domain DGGITQSPKYLFRKEGQNVTLSCEQNLNHDAMYWYRQDPGQGLRLIYYSQIVNDFQKGDIAEGYSVSREKKESFPLTVTSAQKNPTAFYLCASSHTQGALNRGYTFGSGTRLTVV.

The J gene is TRBJ2-2, the V gene TRBV29-1; no clear D gene. The CDR3 has 13 residues. The ends were cut back, 4 bases at V and 1 base at J, with 7 bases in the middle. The V gene's germline CDR1 is SQVTM and CDR2 ANQGSEA. CDR3 coding DNA: TGCAGCGTTGTTGCGGAGAACACCGGGGAGCTGTTTTTT. Translation: CSVVAENTGELFF.

The rearrangement links TRBV7-9 to TRBJ1-6; D remains ambiguous. Germline V gene lookup returns CDR1 SEHNR and CDR2 FQNEAQ (reference sequence). CDR3 size: 12 residues. The CDR3 spells CAGGRTNSPLHF. The DNA of the CDR3 is TGTGCGGGTGGGAGGACCAATTCACCCCTCCACTTT.

In the case of this clone: One end of the junction does not line up with germline, which may come from a read error. The chain uses TRBV11-1 and TRBJ2-1; TRBD2 might be the D (6 bases). This CDR3 is built from 14 residues. CDR1 SGHAT and CDR2 FQDESV come from the germline V gene (reference sequence). CDR3 nucleotide sequence: TGTGCCAGCAGCCTAGCGTTAGCGTTCGATGAGCAGTTCTTC. This translates into CASSLALAFDEQFF.

The table lists this clone with a few counts. The V call is TRBV11-3, the J call TRBJ1-2, with TRBD1 identical over 8 bases. After removal of 5 bases from V and 4 bases from J, the junction contained 6 bases not matched to a gene. Germline lookup yields CDR1 SGHNT and CDR2 YENEEA. This CDR3 contains 14 residues. The CDR3 nucleotides are TGTGCCAGCAGCCCGGACAGGGTGGCCTATGGCTACACCTTC. It encodes CASSPDRVAYGYTF. The full variable domain, completed using reference TRBV11-3 and TRBJ1-2, is EAGVVQSPRYKIIEKKQPVAFWCNPISGHNTLYWYLQNLGQGPELLIRYENEEAVDDSQLPKDRFSAERLKGVDSTLKIQPAELGDSAVYLCASSPDRVAYGYTFGSGTRLTVV.

The chain is built from TRBV5-4 and TRBJ1-1; D is possibly TRBD1 (6 bases). This CDR3 comprises 15 residues. Trimming shortened V by 0 bases and J by 7 bases, and 16 bases separated the two germline ends. Germline values: CDR1 SGHNT, CDR2 YYREEE (reference sequence). CDR3 sequence: CASSLEQGTPFEAFF. DNA of the CDR3: TGTGCCAGCAGCTTGGAACAGGGCACCCCGTTTGAAGCTTTCTTT.

This clone has just one count. The CDR3 DNA follows: TGTGCCAGTAGTATATCGGACAGGGGTTACGAGCAGTACTTC. As protein: CASSISDRGYEQYF. V and J are TRBV19 and TRBJ2-7, with 9 bases lining up with TRBD1. Germline V CDR1 and CDR2: LNHDA, SQIVND (reference sequence). This CDR3 is built from 14 residues. Unmatched junction bases numbered 3, after V lost 2 bases and J lost 4 bases. Together with reference TRBV19 and TRBJ2-7, the CDR3 gives the full variable domain: DGGITQSPKYLFRKEGQNVTLSCEQNLNHDAMYWYRQDPGQGLRLIYYSQIVNDFQKGDIAEGYSVSREKKESFPLTVTSAQKNPTAFYLCASSISDRGYEQYFGPGTRLTVT.

Turning to this clone: A read error may produce the germline difference seen at one junction end. The V call is TRBV7-9, the J call TRBJ2-5; D call uncertain. CDR3 length equals 15 residues. In germline, CDR1 is SEHNR, CDR2 FQNEAQ (reference sequence). The CDR3 DNA is TGTTCCAGCAGCTTACTGAACAGCTTCCAAGAGACCCAGTACTTC. Translated: CSSSLLNSFQETQYF.

The chain has TRBV7-2 and TRBJ2-7; 7 nucleotides line up with TRBD2. The germline V gene encodes CDR1 SGHTA and CDR2 FQGNSA. CDR3 length: 11 residues. V trimming: 8 bases; J trimming: 3 bases; junction bases outside the gene matches: 1. The CDR3 coding sequence is TGTGCCAGCGGGACTAACTACGAGCAGTACTTC. This gives the protein CASGTNYEQYF.

V usage is TRBV9 and J usage is TRBJ2-1, with D tentatively TRBD2 (6 bases). The CDR3 runs to 14 residues. Trimming cost V 1 base and J 6 bases, with 11 bases left between them. CDR1 and CDR2 (germline): SGDLS, YYNGEE. The CDR3 sequence is CASSVSGDANEQFF. DNA for the CDR3: TGTGCCAGCAGCGTATCGGGGGATGCCAATGAGCAGTTCTTC. Variable domain in full (rest from reference TRBV9 and TRBJ2-1): DSGVTQTPKHLITATGQRVTLRCSPRSGDLSVYWYQQSLDQGLQFLIQYYNGEERAKGNILERFSAQQFPDLHSELNLSSLELGDSALYFCASSVSGDANEQFFGPGTRLTVL.

V is TRBV11-1 and J is TRBJ1-4; 7 positions match TRBD1. V shed 5 bases, J shed 7 bases, and the junction held 7 bases outside the gene matches. Germline CDR1 is SGHAT and CDR2 is FQDESV (reference sequence). This CDR3 is 14 amino acids long. DNA for the CDR3: TGTGCCAGCAGCGAAGGGGGCGCCGGTGAAAAACTGTTTTTT. Protein sequence: CASSEGGAGEKLFF.

Details on this clone: Other DNA sequences of this sample code for an identical CDR3. The rearrangement uses TRBV5-6 and TRBJ2-7; unclear D gene. V shed 1 base and J shed 4 bases, with 6 bases lying between them. The CDR3 has 12 residues. Germline assignment: CDR1 SGHDT and CDR2 YYEEEE. This CDR3 is CASSLFGYEQYF. The CDR3 nucleotides are TGTGCCAGCAGCTTGTTCGGTTACGAGCAGTACTTC.